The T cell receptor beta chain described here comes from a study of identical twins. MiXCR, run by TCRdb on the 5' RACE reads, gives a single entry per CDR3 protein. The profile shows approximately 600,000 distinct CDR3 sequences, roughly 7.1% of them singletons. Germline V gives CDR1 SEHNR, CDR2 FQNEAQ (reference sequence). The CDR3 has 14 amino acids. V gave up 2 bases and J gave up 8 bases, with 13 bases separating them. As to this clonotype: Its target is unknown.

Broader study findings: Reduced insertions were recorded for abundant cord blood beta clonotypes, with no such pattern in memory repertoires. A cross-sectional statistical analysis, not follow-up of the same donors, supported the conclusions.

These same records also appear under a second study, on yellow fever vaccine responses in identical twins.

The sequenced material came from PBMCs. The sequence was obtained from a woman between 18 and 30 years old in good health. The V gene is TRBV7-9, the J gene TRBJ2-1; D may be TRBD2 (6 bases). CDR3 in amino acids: CASSLSSGRYEQFF. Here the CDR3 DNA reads TGTGCCAGCAGCTTATCCTCCGGGAGATATGAGCAGTTCTTC.